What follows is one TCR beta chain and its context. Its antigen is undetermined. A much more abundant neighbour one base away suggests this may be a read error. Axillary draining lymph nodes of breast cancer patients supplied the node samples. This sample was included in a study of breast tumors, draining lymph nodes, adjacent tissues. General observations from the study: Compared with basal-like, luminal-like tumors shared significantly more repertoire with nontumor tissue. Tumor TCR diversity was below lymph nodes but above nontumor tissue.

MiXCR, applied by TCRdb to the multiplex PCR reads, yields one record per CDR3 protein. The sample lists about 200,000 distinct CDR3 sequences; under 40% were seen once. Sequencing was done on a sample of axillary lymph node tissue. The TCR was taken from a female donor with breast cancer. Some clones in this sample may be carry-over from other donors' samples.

CDR3: CAISERGGYTF. The CDR3 DNA sequence: TGTGCCATCAGTGAAAGGGGTGGCTACACCTTC. The chain joins TRBV10-3 to TRBJ1-2; TRBD1 might be the D (5 bases). Trimming pared 3 bases from V and 7 bases from J, leaving 6 bases between. The CDR3 contains 11 residues. Germline lookup yields CDR1 ENHRY and CDR2 SYGVKD.